This T cell receptor beta chain was found in a study of Graves' ophthalmopathy and Graves' hyperthyroidism. General observations from the study: Most thyroid clonotypes expanded beyond 0.001 frequency were also found in blood.

Donors with ophthalmopathy: moderate-to-severe activity, CAS ≥3, NOSPECS ≥4, duration under 3 months. Other autoimmune diseases, uncontrolled infections, pregnancy or lactation ruled patients out of participation. Clinical symptoms and serum thyroxine were used for diagnosis; TRAb, thyroid ultrasound and orbital computed tomography were also relied on. The CDR3 contains 19 residues. Germline V gene sequence: CDR1 ENHRY, CDR2 SYGVKD. As to this clonotype: What it recognizes is unknown. Sequence at one end of the junction differs from germline and may be a read error.

The sequenced template was RNA, covering the TCR beta CDR3 region. After a first-round RT-PCR with HTBI primers, a second-round multiplex PCR was run. TCRdb redid the calling of the multiplex PCR reads with MiXCR, one entry per CDR3 protein. Of 600,000 to 700,000 distinct CDR3 sequences listed, under 50% are singletons. Sequencing input: peripheral blood. The clonotype comes from an adult man with Graves' ophthalmopathy. The chain couples TRBV10-3 to TRBJ1-5; the match to TRBD1 covers 9 bases. CDR3 loop: CASSPLRDRASNSNQPQHF. The CDR3 nucleotides read TGTGCCAGCAGTCCCCTTCGGGACAGGGCTTCTAATAGCAATCAGCCCCAGCATTTT.